The 5 T cell receptor beta chains below all came from one sample that was sequenced in a study of long-term antiretroviral therapy in people with HIV. Run at survey level, the immunoSEQ assay was version v3.0. Data came from immunoSEQ multiplex PCR; TCRdb stores just in-frame clones and leaves some out. This sample carries about 36,000 clones, 75% to 85% of them seen once, and the ten largest clones take roughly 6%. The sequenced sample was unsorted PBMCs, obtained 3.4 years after starting antiretroviral therapy. Receptor source: a man under 40 with HIV.

This clone was seen only once. For the CDR3, the DNA is TGTGCCAGCAGTTTAAGGGGGACTAGCGGGAGAATAAGGTACGAGCAGTACTTC. The encoded protein is CASSLRGTSGRIRYEQYF. The V call is TRBV27, the J call TRBJ2-7; 14 bases agree with TRBD2. J was trimmed by 4 bases and V by 2 bases; bases with no gene match: 10. The CDR3 extends over 18 amino acids. Germline assignment: CDR1 MNHEY and CDR2 SMNVEV (reference sequence).

This sequence joins TRBV29-1 and TRBJ2-2; 11 bases are shared with TRBD1. The V and J ends lost 6 bases and 4 bases, in that order; junction bases with no gene match: 4. The CDR3 consists of 14 residues. The germline gives CDR1 SQVTM, CDR2 ANQGSEA. CDR3: CSVRTGGGTGELFF. In DNA, the CDR3 is TGCAGCGTGAGGACAGGGGGCGGCACCGGGGAGCTGTTTTTT.

V gene TRBV10-3 combines with J gene TRBJ1-5; D remains ambiguous. CDR3 length: 14 residues. Trimming removed 8 bases from V and 0 bases from J, with 11 bases in between. Germline V gene lookup returns CDR1 ENHRY and CDR2 SYGVKD. DNA for the CDR3: TGTGCCATCGGTACAGATTATAGCAATCAGCCCCAGCATTTT. Translating it yields CAIGTDYSNQPQHF.

This clone showed up just a few times. The chain recombines TRBV18 with TRBJ1-4; no clear D. CDR1 KGHSH and CDR2 LQKENI come from the germline V gene. V gave up 2 bases and J gave up 4 bases, with 2 bases separating them. This CDR3 spans 12 amino acids. The CDR3 sequence is CASSPNNEKLFF. In DNA, the CDR3 is TGTGCCAGCTCACCAAATAATGAAAAACTGTTTTTT.

The chain has TRBV27 and TRBJ2-1, with D perhaps TRBD1 or TRBD2 (5 bases each). The CDR3 runs to 13 residues. V lost 8 bases, J lost 8 bases, and 16 bases lay in between. In germline, CDR1 is MNHEY, CDR2 SMNVEV (reference sequence). CDR3 sequence reads: CASSLRVGDEQFF. The CDR3, as DNA: TGTGCCAGCTCCCTGCGGGTGGGGGATGAGCAGTTCTTC.